The next 8 T cell receptor beta chains were all read from a single sample in a study of PD-1 blockade in classical Hodgkin lymphoma. Regarding time point: newly diagnosed, previously untreated cHL patient sample. Some clones are missing from TCRdb's copy, which holds only in-frame ones; the method was immunoSEQ multiplex PCR. The data show more than 15,000 clones, around 90% seen once. Sequencing was performed on peripheral blood mononuclear cells (PBMCs). These receptors were collected from a human donor with classical Hodgkin lymphoma.

The genes are TRBV7-2 and TRBJ1-3, with a possible D match to TRBD1 (5 bases). The germline CDR1 and CDR2 sequences are SGHTA and FQGNSA. V shed 5 bases and J shed 1 base, with 12 bases lying between them. The CDR3 extends over 15 amino acids. The CDR3 loop is CASSGQGGSGNTIYF. As DNA, the CDR3 is TGTGCCAGCAGCGGTCAGGGTGGTTCTGGAAACACCATATATTTT.

This clone was found a few times. The chain couples TRBV28 to TRBJ2-2, with D perhaps given as TRBD1 or TRBD2 (5 bases each). CDR1 and CDR2 (germline): MDHEN, SYDVKM. With 10 bases removed from V and 5 bases from J, the gap between germline ends came to 26 bases. This CDR3 is 17 amino acids long. The DNA of the CDR3 is TGTGCCACCCTTGGGGGTCTCGAACTAACAAGGACCGGGGAGCTGTTTTTT. It translates to CATLGGLELTRTGELFF. Based on the CDR3 plus reference TRBV28 and TRBJ2-2, the full variable domain is DVKVTQSSRYLVKRTGEKVFLECVQDMDHENMFWYRQDPGLGLRLIYFSYDVKMKEKGDIPEGYSVSREKKERFSLILESASTNQTSMYLCATLGGLELTRTGELFFGEGSRLTVL.

This clone was detected only once. The chain combines TRBV19 with TRBJ1-3; D uncertain. Germline V gives CDR1 LNHDA, CDR2 SQIVND (reference sequence). Trimming stripped 5 bases from V and 3 bases from J, with 8 bases between. The CDR3 contains 13 residues. The CDR3 loop is CASSPHRGNTIYF. The DNA of the CDR3 is TGTGCCAGTAGTCCCCATCGTGGAAACACCATATATTTT.

This rearrangement joins TRBV5-5 to TRBJ1-4, with D tentatively TRBD1 (5 bases). CDR1 is SGHKS and CDR2 is YYEKEE in the germline V gene (reference sequence). V was cut by 0 bases and J by 0 bases, with 9 bases left in between. This CDR3 is 16 amino acids long. Here the CDR3 DNA reads TGTGCCAGCAGCTTGGGACAGCCTGCAACTAATGAAAAACTGTTTTTT. This codes for CASSLGQPATNEKLFF.

The chain recombines TRBV10-3 with TRBJ2-5; 9 bases align to TRBD1. The V gene end was trimmed by 4 bases and the J gene end by 3 bases; junction bases not matched to a gene: 3. Germline CDR1 and CDR2: ENHRY and SYGVKD. There are 14 residues in the CDR3. DNA of the CDR3: TGTGCCATCAGTGGCGGGACAGGGAAAGAGACCCAGTACTTC. It specifies CAISGGTGKETQYF.

The gene calls are TRBV7-8 and TRBJ1-2; possible D gene TRBD1, 6 bases. Germline V gene sequence: CDR1 SGHVS, CDR2 FQNEAQ. The CDR3 spans 15 residues. The ends were cut back, 5 bases at V and 2 bases at J, with 15 bases in the middle. The CDR3 sequence is CASSPIRGGNYGYTF. CDR3 DNA sequence: TGTGCCAGCAGCCCTATCAGGGGAGGGAACTATGGCTACACCTTC.

The V and J genes are TRBV30 and TRBJ2-5, with D unclear. CDR3 length equals 10 residues. V dropped 5 bases and J dropped 9 bases, with 10 bases sitting between them. Germline lookup yields CDR1 GTSNPN and CDR2 SVGIG (reference sequence). CDR3: CAWGSVAQYF. The CDR3 nucleotides read TGTGCCTGGGGATCCGTCGCCCAGTACTTC.

The chain employs TRBV19 and TRBJ2-1; no clear D gene. The ends were cut back, 8 bases at V and 3 bases at J, with 5 bases in the middle. The CDR3 is made up of 11 amino acids. Germline V gene sequence: CDR1 LNHDA, CDR2 SQIVND (reference sequence). The CDR3 region has the DNA TGTGCCAGTCAAGACTACAATGAGCAGTTCTTC. It is translated as CASQDYNEQFF.